A selection of T cell receptor beta chains follows, all from one sample in a study of blood T cells in healthy people across ages. Using its own MiXCR run on the 5' RACE reads, TCRdb lists one record per CDR3 protein. The data show around 850,000 distinct CDR3 sequences, around 36% seen once. Input material: blood. These receptor sequences come from a man between 18 and 29 years old in good health. The CDR3 runs from the conserved cysteine through the conserved F or W. The D gene is left open where the match is weak. Not all rows give a size; the values are once, few, many and, for expanded clones, a class.

d_gene: NA
j_gene: TRBJ2-3
v_gene: TRBV7-2
abundance: many
CDR3nt: TGTGCCAGCAGCTTAGCGCAAGGAAGTGCGCAGTATTTT
CDR3aa: CASSLAQGSAQYF

d_gene: TRBD1
j_gene: TRBJ2-1
v_gene: TRBV15
abundance: NA
CDR3nt: TGTGCCACCTCCCAGACAGGGGGTGTCAATGAGCAGTTCTTC
CDR3aa: CATSQTGGVNEQFF

d_gene: NA
j_gene: TRBJ2-1
v_gene: TRBV10-3
abundance: NA
CDR3nt: TGTGCCATCAGTGAATATCGACCCGCGAGCTCCTACGATGAGCAGTTCTTC
CDR3aa: CAISEYRPASSYDEQFF

d_gene: NA
j_gene: TRBJ2-7
v_gene: TRBV5-6
abundance: once
CDR3nt: TGTGCCAGCGCCGTGGGATTGGAAATCTCGGTGTACGAGCAGTACTTC
CDR3aa: CASAVGLEISVYEQYF

d_gene: NA
j_gene: TRBJ2-5
v_gene: TRBV27
abundance: few
CDR3nt: TGTGCCAGCATGAAGGGCCTGGACGGGACAGAGACCCAGTACTTC
CDR3aa: CASMKGLDGTETQYF

d_gene: TRBD1
j_gene: TRBJ1-1
v_gene: TRBV3-1
abundance: NA
CDR3nt: TGTGCCAGTAGCCAAGATCCAAGGGACAGGGTAAACACTGAAGCTTTCTTT
CDR3aa: CASSQDPRDRVNTEAFF

d_gene: NA
j_gene: TRBJ1-1
v_gene: TRBV7-9
abundance: NA
CDR3nt: TGTGCCAGCAGCTTGATTGACAGCACTGAAGCTTTCTTT
CDR3aa: CASSLIDSTEAFF

d_gene: NA
j_gene: TRBJ2-4
v_gene: TRBV10-3
abundance: few
CDR3nt: TGTGCCATCAGTGACCAGGAAAACATTCAGTACTTC
CDR3aa: CAISDQENIQYF

d_gene: NA
j_gene: TRBJ2-2
v_gene: TRBV7-2
abundance: NA
CDR3nt: TGTGCCAGCAGCACCCCGCTTTTGGGGGCCAACACCGGGGAGCTGTTTTTT
CDR3aa: CASSTPLLGANTGELFF

d_gene: NA
j_gene: TRBJ2-1
v_gene: TRBV20-1
abundance: NA
CDR3nt: TGCAGTGTTCTAGCGCGCAGGGATGAGCAGTTCTTC
CDR3aa: CSVLARRDEQFF

d_gene: NA
j_gene: TRBJ1-2
v_gene: TRBV5-7
abundance: NA
CDR3nt: TGTGCCAGCAACTTGGGGTTTATTGGCTACACCTTC
CDR3aa: CASNLGFIGYTF

d_gene: TRBD2
j_gene: TRBJ2-5
v_gene: TRBV20-1
abundance: few
CDR3nt: TGCAGTGCTACCAGACTAGCGGGGCAAGAGACCCAGTACTTC
CDR3aa: CSATRLAGQETQYF

d_gene: NA
j_gene: TRBJ1-4
v_gene: TRBV4-3
abundance: NA
CDR3nt: TGCGCCAGCAGCCACGACGCGGGGAGTAATGAAAAACTGTTTTTT
CDR3aa: CASSHDAGSNEKLFF

d_gene: TRBD1
j_gene: TRBJ2-7
v_gene: TRBV20-1
abundance: NA
CDR3nt: TGCAGTGCTTTGGACAGGGGGATTTCCCACTCCTACGAGCAGTACTTC
CDR3aa: CSALDRGISHSYEQYF

d_gene: TRBD2
j_gene: TRBJ2-1
v_gene: TRBV5-1
abundance: NA
CDR3nt: TGCGCCAGCGGCTTGGTTGGCGGGGGGGGCAATGAGCAGTTCTTC
CDR3aa: CASGLVGGGGNEQFF

d_gene: TRBD1
j_gene: TRBJ1-2
v_gene: TRBV4-3
abundance: NA
CDR3nt: TGCGCCAGCAGCCAAGATCCTGACAGGGGGGGCCGCTTTGGAGGCTACACCTTC
CDR3aa: CASSQDPDRGGRFGGYTF

d_gene: NA
j_gene: TRBJ1-1
v_gene: TRBV10-3
abundance: NA
CDR3nt: TGTGCCATCAGTGGGGGGGGTACTGAAGCTTTCTTT
CDR3aa: CAISGGGTEAFF

d_gene: NA
j_gene: TRBJ1-1
v_gene: TRBV4-3
abundance: few
CDR3nt: TGCGCCAGCAGCCCCTTTCGGAACGGGGTTACTGAAGCTTTCTTT
CDR3aa: CASSPFRNGVTEAFF

d_gene: NA
j_gene: TRBJ1-1
v_gene: TRBV5-1
abundance: NA
CDR3nt: TGCGCCAGCAGCTCAAACGACCCCCTTATGAACACTGAAGCTTTCTTT
CDR3aa: CASSSNDPLMNTEAFF

d_gene: NA
j_gene: TRBJ2-1
v_gene: TRBV5-1
abundance: many
CDR3nt: TGCGCCAGCAGCTTCGTGGCGGGGAAAAATGAGCAGTTCTTC
CDR3aa: CASSFVAGKNEQFF

d_gene: NA
j_gene: TRBJ2-7
v_gene: TRBV7-2
abundance: few
CDR3nt: TGTGCCAGCAGCTTAGCTGGGGTTCCCCACGAGCAGTACTTC
CDR3aa: CASSLAGVPHEQYF

d_gene: NA
j_gene: TRBJ2-7
v_gene: TRBV7-9
abundance: NA
CDR3nt: TGTGCCAGCAGCTCGACCGGGTCGCTCTCCTACGAGCAGTACTTC
CDR3aa: CASSSTGSLSYEQYF

d_gene: NA
j_gene: TRBJ1-1
v_gene: TRBV9
abundance: few
CDR3nt: TGTGCCAGCAGCGTAGTGGGGGGGGGTAACACTGAAGCTTTCTTT
CDR3aa: CASSVVGGGNTEAFF

d_gene: NA
j_gene: TRBJ1-1
v_gene: TRBV7-9
abundance: many
CDR3nt: TGTGCCAGCAGTTTAGTCGGGACAAACACTGAAGCTTTCTTT
CDR3aa: CASSLVGTNTEAFF

d_gene: NA
j_gene: TRBJ1-1
v_gene: TRBV7-2
abundance: NA
CDR3nt: TGTGCCAGCAGCTTAGGGCAGGGGCTTAACACTGAAGCTTTCTTT
CDR3aa: CASSLGQGLNTEAFF

d_gene: NA
j_gene: TRBJ1-2
v_gene: TRBV18
abundance: NA
CDR3nt: TGTGCCAGCTCATCTTCCGGGACTATGGCCTATGGCTACACCTTC
CDR3aa: CASSSSGTMAYGYTF

d_gene: TRBD1
j_gene: TRBJ2-7
v_gene: TRBV4-2
abundance: few
CDR3nt: TGTGCCAGCAGCCAGTTCCCGGGACAGGGCTCCTACAATGAGCAGTACTTC
CDR3aa: CASSQFPGQGSYNEQYF

d_gene: NA
j_gene: TRBJ1-1
v_gene: TRBV12-3/TRBV12-4
abundance: few
CDR3nt: TGTGCCAGCAGACCCAAATCCCGCACTGAAGCTTTCTTT
CDR3aa: CASRPKSRTEAFF

d_gene: NA
j_gene: TRBJ1-5
v_gene: TRBV6-6
abundance: few
CDR3nt: TGTGCCAGCAGTTACTCAGGGGGAGATCAGCCCCAGCATTTT
CDR3aa: CASSYSGGDQPQHF

d_gene: TRBD1
j_gene: TRBJ1-5
v_gene: TRBV7-2
abundance: NA
CDR3nt: TGTGCCAGCAGCCAGGGGGGAATAAGGCGTCAGCCCCAGCATTTT
CDR3aa: CASSQGGIRRQPQHF

d_gene: TRBD1
j_gene: TRBJ1-6
v_gene: TRBV3-1
abundance: NA
CDR3nt: TGTGCCAGCCACCATAAGACAGGGGGATCCTATAATTCACCCCTCCACTTT
CDR3aa: CASHHKTGGSYNSPLHF

d_gene: NA
j_gene: TRBJ1-1
v_gene: TRBV12-3/TRBV12-4
abundance: few
CDR3nt: TGTGCCAGCAGTTTCGGGACCGGAACCGTTGTGGCTGAAGCTTTCTTT
CDR3aa: CASSFGTGTVVAEAFF

d_gene: TRBD2
j_gene: TRBJ2-3
v_gene: TRBV12-3/TRBV12-4
abundance: NA
CDR3nt: TGTGCCAGCAGCCCTTGCCGGAGCGGGGGGACTTCTAGCACAGATACGCAGTATTTT
CDR3aa: CASSPCRSGGTSSTDTQYF

d_gene: TRBD1
j_gene: TRBJ1-2
v_gene: TRBV4-2
abundance: few
CDR3nt: TGTGCCAGCAGTCCGAGCTTGGGCGGGACAGACTATGGCTACACCTTC
CDR3aa: CASSPSLGGTDYGYTF

d_gene: TRBD1
j_gene: TRBJ2-1
v_gene: TRBV5-1
abundance: NA
CDR3nt: TGCGCCAGCAGCTTGGTCGGGACAGGGGACTACGAGCAGTTCTTC
CDR3aa: CASSLVGTGDYEQFF

d_gene: NA
j_gene: TRBJ2-4
v_gene: TRBV11-2
abundance: NA
CDR3nt: TGTGCCAGCAGCTTAGCCTTAATAGCCAAAAACATTCAGTACTTC
CDR3aa: CASSLALIAKNIQYF

d_gene: TRBD1
j_gene: TRBJ1-6
v_gene: TRBV7-8
abundance: NA
CDR3nt: TGTGCCAGCAGCCGACAGGGGTCGGATTCACCCCTCCACTTT
CDR3aa: CASSRQGSDSPLHF

d_gene: NA
j_gene: TRBJ1-5
v_gene: TRBV4-1
abundance: many
CDR3nt: TGCGCCAGCAGCCAACCCGGGACATCAGGTCAGCCCCAGCATTTT
CDR3aa: CASSQPGTSGQPQHF

d_gene: TRBD1
j_gene: TRBJ1-2
v_gene: TRBV24-1
abundance: few
CDR3nt: TGTGCCACCAGTGATGACGACAGGGGTCATGGCTACACCTTC
CDR3aa: CATSDDDRGHGYTF

d_gene: TRBD1
j_gene: TRBJ1-2
v_gene: TRBV18
abundance: few
CDR3nt: TGTGCCAGCTCACCACCAAACAGGGGCATCGATGGCTACACCTTC
CDR3aa: CASSPPNRGIDGYTF

d_gene: NA
j_gene: TRBJ2-4
v_gene: TRBV2
abundance: few
CDR3nt: TGTGCCAGCAGTAGTACGTCCGGAGGACACATTCAGTACTTC
CDR3aa: CASSSTSGGHIQYF

d_gene: NA
j_gene: TRBJ1-5
v_gene: TRBV5-1
abundance: few
CDR3nt: TGCGCCAGCAAGGTCTCGGCAGGCAATCAGCCCCAGCATTTT
CDR3aa: CASKVSAGNQPQHF

d_gene: NA
j_gene: TRBJ2-7
v_gene: TRBV10-2
abundance: NA
CDR3nt: TGCGCCAGCAGGCGGGACACAGCCAGCGAGCAGTACTTC
CDR3aa: CASRRDTASEQYF

d_gene: NA
j_gene: TRBJ1-1
v_gene: TRBV29-1
abundance: NA
CDR3nt: TGCAGCGTTGACCGGGGGATGAACACTGAAGCTTTCTTT
CDR3aa: CSVDRGMNTEAFF

d_gene: TRBD1
j_gene: TRBJ2-6
v_gene: TRBV6-2/TRBV6-3
abundance: many
CDR3nt: TGTGCCAGCAGTCCTAGGGACAGGGTCATCTCTGGGGCCAACGTCCTGACTTTC
CDR3aa: CASSPRDRVISGANVLTF